This entry features one T cell receptor (beta chain) sequence. Its antigen remains unknown. The data are from a study of cytomegalovirus exposure and HLA in healthy donors. Study findings and constraints: The study recorded over 150 TCR beta chains that were cytomegalovirus-associated. In vitro, three CMV-associated chains proved specific for CMV antigens.

Deletions cut 0 bases from V and 1 base from J, with 9 bases between. The V gene's germline CDR1 is SGHAT and CDR2 FQNNGV. The CDR3 consists of 15 residues. Data came from immunoSEQ multiplex PCR; TCRdb stores just in-frame clones and leaves some out. The table records 200,000 to 250,000 clones, 75% to 90% of them present only once. The chain has TRBV11-2 and TRBJ1-1, with no clear D. The TCR originated in a young woman in good health and CMV-seronegative. The sequenced sample was PBMCs. The CDR3 sequence: CASSLDQMGNTEAFF. The DNA for the CDR3 is TGTGCCAGCAGCTTAGATCAGATGGGGAACACTGAAGCTTTCTTT.